The rows below give T cell receptor beta chains drawn from one sample of a study of cytomegalovirus exposure and HLA in healthy donors. The method was immunoSEQ multiplex PCR; TCRdb's version includes in-frame clones alone and lacks a portion of them. There are 100,000 to 150,000 clones in the sample; 88% occur only once, and about 1.5% lies in the top ten. The sequencing sample was made of PBMCs. Receptor source: a man aged 25 to 45 in good health and CMV-seronegative. Each CDR3 is given without its conserved first and last residue. The D gene is left open where the match is weak.

V gene	D gene	J gene	CDR3 protein
TRBV7-3	NA	TRBJ2-1	ASSLVVASYNEQF
TRBV7-3	NA	TRBJ2-3	ASSLSLPGDTQY
TRBV5-5	NA	TRBJ2-2	ASSSLANTGELF
TRBV7-2	NA	TRBJ2-5	ASSSRIELVRETQY
TRBV7-8	NA	TRBJ2-4	ASSRGDSKNIQY
TRBV5-1	NA	TRBJ2-4	ASSLGGEGEY
TRBV15	NA	TRBJ2-1	ATSSPLTNEQF
TRBV2	TRBD1	TRBJ2-7	ASNRGTGGISSYEQY
TRBV5-1	NA	TRBJ2-2	ASSSGWTGELF
TRBV25-1	NA	TRBJ2-6	ASSDGGNVLT
TRBV5-1	TRBD1	TRBJ1-3	ASSGGTGFGNTIY
TRBV19	NA	TRBJ2-1	ASSKSTRLYNEQF
TRBV6-5	NA	TRBJ1-2	ASRPQGIRGYT
TRBV5-4	NA	TRBJ1-2	ASSYNRESSYGYT
TRBV7-6	NA	TRBJ2-4	ASSLTAGGNIQY
TRBV14	NA	TRBJ1-2	ASSQRPQGRGGYT
TRBV7-8	TRBD2	TRBJ2-7	ASSLTSGSYEQY
TRBV30	TRBD1	TRBJ1-1	ACRQGALNAEAF
TRBV6-5	NA	TRBJ1-1	ASSLVAPPDTEAF
TRBV7-8	NA	TRBJ2-7	ASSLSSRGRGDEQY
TRBV5-1	TRBD1	TRBJ1-1	ASSSQGGTEAF
TRBV2	NA	TRBJ2-5	ASRPGPSGETQY
TRBV5-1	TRBD1	TRBJ2-3	ASSLYTGEGTQY
TRBV27	NA	TRBJ1-1	ASSLGRRVRAEAF
TRBV5-4	NA	TRBJ2-1	ASSRNRDSYNEQF
TRBV4-1	TRBD1	TRBJ1-1	ASSRGQGDTEAF
TRBV18	NA	TRBJ2-5	ASSPPEAETQY
TRBV5-4	TRBD2	TRBJ2-3	ASSLDGGSMDTQY
TRBV5-4	TRBD2	TRBJ2-1	ASSGGGAGGPGNEQF
TRBV10-3	NA	TRBJ2-1	AIRGMGNEQF
TRBV11-2	NA	TRBJ2-7	ASSFGILYEQY
TRBV7-8	TRBD1	TRBJ2-7	ASSLRQGLSYEQY
TRBV27	TRBD1	TRBJ1-2	ASSFRDRANYGYT
TRBV18	TRBD2	TRBJ2-5	ASSQGLAGEETQY
TRBV4-1	NA	TRBJ1-5	ASSQDSQGQPQH
TRBV7-9	TRBD1	TRBJ2-7	ASSPYRDREIVYEQY
TRBV6-1	NA	TRBJ1-1	ASAGPNEAF
TRBV7-9	NA	TRBJ2-3	ASSVRVAASTDTQY
TRBV19	TRBD2	TRBJ2-4	ASSMSVGGSEVAKNIQY